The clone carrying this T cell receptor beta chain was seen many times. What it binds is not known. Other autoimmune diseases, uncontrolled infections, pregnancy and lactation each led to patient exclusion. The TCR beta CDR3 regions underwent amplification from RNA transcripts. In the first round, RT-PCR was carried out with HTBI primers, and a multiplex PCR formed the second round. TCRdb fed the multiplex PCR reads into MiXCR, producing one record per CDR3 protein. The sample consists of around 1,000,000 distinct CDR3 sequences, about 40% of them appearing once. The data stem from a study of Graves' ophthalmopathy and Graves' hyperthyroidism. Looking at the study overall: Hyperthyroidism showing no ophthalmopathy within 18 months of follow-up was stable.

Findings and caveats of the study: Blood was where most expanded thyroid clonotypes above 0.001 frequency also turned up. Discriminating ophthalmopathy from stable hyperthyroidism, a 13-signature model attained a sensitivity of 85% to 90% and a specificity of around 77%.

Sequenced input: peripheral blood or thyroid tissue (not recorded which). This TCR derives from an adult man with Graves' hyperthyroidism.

This CDR3 reads CASSLDRGLAAFF. The CDR3 DNA is TGTGCCAGCAGCTTGGATCGGGGGTTAGCAGCTTTCTTT. The J gene is TRBJ1-1, the V gene TRBV5-5; tentative D call: TRBD1 (5 bases). Looked up from germline, CDR1 is SGHKS and CDR2 is YYEKEE (reference sequence). With 0 bases removed from V and 10 bases from J, the gap between germline ends came to 13 bases. This CDR3 has 13 residues.